The 7 T cell receptor beta chains presented below share a single source sample, sequenced in a study of cytomegalovirus exposure and HLA in healthy donors. Primers for the PCR totalled 60 Vbeta and 13 Jbeta. The table came from immunoSEQ multiplex PCR; TCRdb's copy has only in-frame clones and leaves some out. Here the sample spans under 200,000 clones, around 80% being singletons. The specimen sequenced was PBMCs. The source is a woman in her twenties or thirties in good health and CMV-seropositive.

The V and J genes are TRBV9 and TRBJ2-2; 7 bases match TRBD2. This CDR3 region has 14 residues. The germline CDR1 and CDR2 sequences are SGDLS and YYNGEE. Trimming at V came to 0 bases and at J to 8 bases, leaving 4 bases not matched to a gene. CDR3 in DNA: TGTGCCAGCAGCGTAGCTGGGACTACTGGGGAGCTGTTTTTT. Its protein product is CASSVAGTTGELFF.

V and J are TRBV6-5 and TRBJ2-5, with D possibly matching TRBD1 (7 bases). V was clipped by 7 bases and J by 4 bases, with 16 bases between them. Germline CDR1 MNHEY, CDR2 SVGAGI. The CDR3 loop spans 14 amino acids. The CDR3 here is CASTEGRGTETQYF. CDR3 nucleotides: TGTGCCAGCACGGAGGGCAGGGGGACAGAGACCCAGTACTTC.

The V and J genes are TRBV4-3 and TRBJ2-5; the match to TRBD2 covers 11 bases. The V gene's germline CDR1 is LGHNA and CDR2 YSLEER. There are 18 residues in the CDR3. J lost 4 bases, V lost 0 bases, and 10 bases had no gene match. CDR3 in amino acids: CASSQEAPLAGGAETQYF. The CDR3 nucleotides are TGCGCCAGCAGCCAAGAAGCCCCATTAGCGGGGGGGGCAGAGACCCAGTACTTC.

The chain has TRBV11-3 and TRBJ2-1, with 7 bases identical to TRBD2. The junction had 7 bases not matched to a gene; V was cut back by 5 bases and J by 9 bases. This CDR3 is built from 13 residues. The V gene's germline CDR1 is SGHNT and CDR2 YENEEA. CDR3 nucleotides: TGTGCCAGCAGCGATAGCGGGTACGGTGAGCAGTTCTTC. It is translated as CASSDSGYGEQFF. Complete variable domain (other parts from reference TRBV11-3 and TRBJ2-1): EAGVVQSPRYKIIEKKQPVAFWCNPISGHNTLYWYLQNLGQGPELLIRYENEEAVDDSQLPKDRFSAERLKGVDSTLKIQPAELGDSAVYLCASSDSGYGEQFFGPGTRLTVL.

This clone has only a few counts. This chain joins TRBV5-1 and TRBJ2-3; D gene uncertain. CDR3 length: 13 amino acids. Trimming removed 7 bases at V and 1 base at J, with 10 bases between. The germline V gene has CDR1 SGHRS and CDR2 YFSETQ. The CDR3 sequence: CASGNQGTDTQYF. CDR3 nucleotides: TGCGCCAGCGGAAACCAGGGCACAGATACGCAGTATTTT.

The genes are TRBV5-1 and TRBJ1-6; 10 bases line up with TRBD1. The V and J ends lost 4 bases and 5 bases, in that order; junction bases with no gene match: 6. This CDR3 is 16 amino acids long. CDR1 SGHRS and CDR2 YFSETQ come from the germline V gene. The CDR3 loop is CASSVTGGPNNSPLHF. CDR3 nucleotide sequence: TGCGCCAGCAGCGTGACAGGGGGCCCCAATAATTCACCCCTCCACTTT.

V usage is TRBV5-4 and J usage is TRBJ2-3; D is perhaps TRBD1 (5 bases). The CDR3 is made up of 14 amino acids. Germline V gene lookup returns CDR1 SGHNT and CDR2 YYREEE (reference sequence). With 9 bases removed from V and 0 bases from J, the gap between germline ends came to 14 bases. The CDR3 bases are TGTGCCATGCTACAGGTCTCTAGCACAGATACGCAGTATTTT. Its protein is CAMLQVSSTDTQYF. Combining the CDR3 with reference TRBV5-4 and TRBJ2-3 gives the whole variable domain ETGVTQSPTHLIKTRGQQVTLRCSSQSGHNTVSWYQQALGQGPQFIFQYYREEENGRGNFPPRFSGLQFPNYSSELNVNALELDDSALYLCAMLQVSSTDTQYFGPGTRLTVL.